This record concerns one TCR beta chain sequence. Study members were between about 18 and 100 years old and lived in 20 to 30 US regions. Clones were sequenced by immunoSEQ multiplex PCR, and TCRdb holds only the in-frame ones, with some missing. The table records roughly 150,000 clones, around 73% of them present only once. This record comes from a study of blood T cell repertoires in COVID-19. This CDR3 contains 15 residues. Trimming shortened V by 5 bases and J by 7 bases, and 21 bases separated the two germline ends. Germline V lookup: CDR1 SGHTA, CDR2 FQGNSA. Sequencing used PBMCs or T cells enriched from blood (not recorded which). The sequence was collected from a woman in her 50s who had recovered from COVID-19. The gene calls are TRBV7-2 and TRBJ2-7; possible D gene TRBD1, 6 bases. The DNA for the CDR3 is TGTGCCAGCAGCCCATTGGACAGTTCCACCGTGGAGCAGTACTTC. Amino acid sequence: CASSPLDSSTVEQYF.